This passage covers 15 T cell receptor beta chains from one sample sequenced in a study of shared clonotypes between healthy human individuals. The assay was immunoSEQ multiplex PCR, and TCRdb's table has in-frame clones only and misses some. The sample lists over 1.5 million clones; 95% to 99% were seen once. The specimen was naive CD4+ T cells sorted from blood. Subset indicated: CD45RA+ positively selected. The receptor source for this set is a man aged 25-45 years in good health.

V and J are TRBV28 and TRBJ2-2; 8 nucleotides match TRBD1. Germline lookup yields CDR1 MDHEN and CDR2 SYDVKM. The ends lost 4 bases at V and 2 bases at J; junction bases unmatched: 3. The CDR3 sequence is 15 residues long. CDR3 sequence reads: CASSSGQDNTGELFF. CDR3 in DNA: TGTGCCAGCAGTTCGGGACAGGATAACACCGGGGAGCTGTTTTTT.

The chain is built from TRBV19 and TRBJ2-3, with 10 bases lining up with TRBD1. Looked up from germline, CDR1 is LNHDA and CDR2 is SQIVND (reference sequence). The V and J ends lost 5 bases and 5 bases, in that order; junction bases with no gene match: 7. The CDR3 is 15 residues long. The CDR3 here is CASSQRTGGLDTQYF. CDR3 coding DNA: TGTGCCAGTAGTCAGCGGACAGGGGGATTAGATACGCAGTATTTT.

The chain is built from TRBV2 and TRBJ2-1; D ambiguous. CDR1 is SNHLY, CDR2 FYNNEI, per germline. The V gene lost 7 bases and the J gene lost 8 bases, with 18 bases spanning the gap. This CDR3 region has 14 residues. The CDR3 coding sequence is TGTGCCAGCAAGGTTGTCTTGTACGCACATGAGCAGTTCTTC. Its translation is CASKVVLYAHEQFF.

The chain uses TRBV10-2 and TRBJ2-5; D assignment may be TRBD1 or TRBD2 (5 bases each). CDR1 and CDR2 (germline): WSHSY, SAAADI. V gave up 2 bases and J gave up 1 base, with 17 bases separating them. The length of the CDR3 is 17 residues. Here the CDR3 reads CASSEGRDLRGQETQYF. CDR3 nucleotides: TGCGCCAGCAGTGAGGGCAGGGACCTTCGGGGCCAAGAGACCCAGTACTTC.

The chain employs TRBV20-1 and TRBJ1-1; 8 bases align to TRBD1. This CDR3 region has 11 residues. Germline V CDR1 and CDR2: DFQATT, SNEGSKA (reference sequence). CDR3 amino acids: CSFRGHYEAFF. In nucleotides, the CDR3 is TGCAGCTTCAGGGGGCATTATGAAGCTTTCTTT.

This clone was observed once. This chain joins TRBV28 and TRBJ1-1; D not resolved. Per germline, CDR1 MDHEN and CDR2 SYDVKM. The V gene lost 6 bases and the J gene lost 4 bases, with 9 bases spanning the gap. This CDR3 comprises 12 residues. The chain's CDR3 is CASRTRATEAFF. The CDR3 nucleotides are TGTGCCAGCAGGACCCGGGCCACTGAAGCTTTCTTT.

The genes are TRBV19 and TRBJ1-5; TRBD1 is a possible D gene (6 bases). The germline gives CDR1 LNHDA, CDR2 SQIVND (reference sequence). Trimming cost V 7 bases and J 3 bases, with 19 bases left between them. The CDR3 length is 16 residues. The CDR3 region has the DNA TGTGCCAGTACCACCCGAGGGGGGGGAGACAATCAGCCCCAGCATTTT. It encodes CASTTRGGGDNQPQHF.

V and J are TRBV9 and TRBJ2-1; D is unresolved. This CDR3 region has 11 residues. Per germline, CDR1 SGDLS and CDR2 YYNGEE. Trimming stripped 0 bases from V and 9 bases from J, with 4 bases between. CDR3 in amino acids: CASSVEREQFF. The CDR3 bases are TGTGCCAGCAGCGTAGAGCGTGAGCAGTTCTTC. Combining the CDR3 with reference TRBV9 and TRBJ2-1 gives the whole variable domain DSGVTQTPKHLITATGQRVTLRCSPRSGDLSVYWYQQSLDQGLQFLIQYYNGEERAKGNILERFSAQQFPDLHSELNLSSLELGDSALYFCASSVEREQFFGPGTRLTVL.

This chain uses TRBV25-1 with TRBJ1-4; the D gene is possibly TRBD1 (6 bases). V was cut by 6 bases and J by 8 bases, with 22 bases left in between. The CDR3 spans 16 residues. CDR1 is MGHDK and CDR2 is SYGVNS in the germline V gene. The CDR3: CASREPGIRGSEKLFF. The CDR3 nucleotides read TGTGCCAGCAGGGAACCAGGGATCAGGGGATCCGAAAAACTGTTTTTT.

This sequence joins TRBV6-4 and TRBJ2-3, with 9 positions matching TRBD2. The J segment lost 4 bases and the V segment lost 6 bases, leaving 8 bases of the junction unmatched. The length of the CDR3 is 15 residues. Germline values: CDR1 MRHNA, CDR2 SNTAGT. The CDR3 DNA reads TGTGCCAGCAGAGCAAGCGGGAGGATCGCAGATACGCAGTATTTT. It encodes CASRASGRIADTQYF.

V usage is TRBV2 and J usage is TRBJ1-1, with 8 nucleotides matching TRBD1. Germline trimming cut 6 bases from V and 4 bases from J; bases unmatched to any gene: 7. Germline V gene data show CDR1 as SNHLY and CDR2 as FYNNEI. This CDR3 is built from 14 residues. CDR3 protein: CASRVPTGVTEAFF. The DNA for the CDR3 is TGTGCCAGCAGAGTACCGACAGGGGTCACTGAAGCTTTCTTT. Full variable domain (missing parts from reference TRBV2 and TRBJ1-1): EPEVTQTPSHQVTQMGQEVILRCVPISNHLYFYWYRQILGQKVEFLVSFYNNEISEKSEIFDDQFSVERPDGSNFTLKIRSTKLEDSAMYFCASRVPTGVTEAFFGQGTRLTVV.

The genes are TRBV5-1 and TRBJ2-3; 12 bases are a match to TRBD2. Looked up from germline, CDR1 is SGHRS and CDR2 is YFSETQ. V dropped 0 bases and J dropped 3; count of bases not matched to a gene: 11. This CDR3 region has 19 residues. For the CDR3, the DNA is TGCGCCAGCAGCTTGGCGGTAGGGCTAGCGGGAGGGCCAACAGATACGCAGTATTTT. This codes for CASSLAVGLAGGPTDTQYF. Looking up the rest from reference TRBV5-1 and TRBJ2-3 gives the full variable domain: KAGVTQTPRYLIKTRGQQVTLSCSPISGHRSVSWYQQTPGQGLQFLFEYFSETQRNKGNFPGRFSGRQFSNSRSEMNVSTLELGDSALYLCASSLAVGLAGGPTDTQYFGPGTRLTVL.

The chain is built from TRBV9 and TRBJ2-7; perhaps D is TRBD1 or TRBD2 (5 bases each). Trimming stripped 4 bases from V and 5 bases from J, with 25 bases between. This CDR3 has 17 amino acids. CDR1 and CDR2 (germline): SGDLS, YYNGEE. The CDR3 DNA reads TGTGCCAGCAGCCCCAGCCCGACGGGAAGGGGCTTCCACGAGCAGTACTTC. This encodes CASSPSPTGRGFHEQYF.

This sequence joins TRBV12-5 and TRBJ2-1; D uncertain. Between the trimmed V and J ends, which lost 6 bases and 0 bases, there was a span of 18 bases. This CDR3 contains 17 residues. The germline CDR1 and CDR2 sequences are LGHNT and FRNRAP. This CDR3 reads CASGLEVSPGSYNEQFF. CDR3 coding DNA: TGTGCTAGTGGCCTTGAGGTTAGTCCCGGCTCCTACAATGAGCAGTTCTTC. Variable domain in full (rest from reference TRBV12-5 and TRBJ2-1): DARVTQTPRHKVTEMGQEVTMRCQPILGHNTVFWYRQTMMQGLELLAYFRNRAPLDDSGMPKDRFSAEMPDATLATLKIQPSEPRDSAVYFCASGLEVSPGSYNEQFFGPGTRLTVL.

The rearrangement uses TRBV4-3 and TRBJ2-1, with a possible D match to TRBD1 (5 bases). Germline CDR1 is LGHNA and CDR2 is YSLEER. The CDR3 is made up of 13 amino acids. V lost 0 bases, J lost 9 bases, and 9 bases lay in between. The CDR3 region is CASSQDRVLEQFF. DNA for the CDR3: TGCGCCAGCAGCCAAGACAGGGTACTTGAGCAGTTCTTC.